Below are 14 T cell receptor beta chains sequenced from a single sample in a study of shared clonotypes between healthy human individuals. Repertoires were generated with immunoSEQ multiplex PCR, while TCRdb's copy carries only in-frame clones and drops some. Among 490,000 or so clones listed, approximately 80% were seen once. Sequenced sample: PBMCs. All receptors derive from a woman between 40 and 55 years old in good health. Some clones in this sample may be carry-over from other donors' samples.

The chain employs TRBV7-9 and TRBJ2-1, with 14 bases aligning to TRBD2. Germline CDR1 SEHNR, CDR2 FQNEAQ (reference sequence). There are 18 residues in the CDR3. V lost 5 bases, J lost 7 bases, and 13 bases stayed unmatched. The CDR3 region is CASSPRLAGGRIGNEQFF. CDR3 DNA: TGTGCCAGCAGCCCCCGACTAGCGGGAGGGCGAATCGGAAATGAGCAGTTCTTC.

This chain connects TRBV4-3 to TRBJ1-5; no definite D call. Trimming took off 2 bases at V and 2 bases at J, with 10 bases between the two ends. This CDR3 region has 15 residues. From germline, CDR1 is LGHNA and CDR2 YSLEER. CDR3 residues: CASSQRLYGNQPQHF. In nucleotides, the CDR3 is TGCGCCAGCAGCCAACGGTTGTATGGCAATCAGCCCCAGCATTTT.

This chain uses TRBV6-5 with TRBJ2-1; TRBD1 matches 9 bases. Germline V lookup: CDR1 MNHEY, CDR2 SVGAGI. V trimming: 6 bases; J trimming: 11 bases; junction bases outside the gene matches: 5. This CDR3 is 12 amino acids long. The CDR3 reads CASSRNRGQQFF. Written as DNA, the CDR3 is TGTGCCAGCAGCCGGAACAGGGGGCAGCAGTTCTTC.

This clone was observed a single time. The chain uses TRBV19 and TRBJ1-2; D is undetermined. This CDR3 spans 13 amino acids. Germline values: CDR1 LNHDA, CDR2 SQIVND (reference sequence). V was pared by 2 bases and J by 2 bases, with 6 bases between. The CDR3 sequence is CASSIRLNYGYTF. The CDR3 bases are TGTGCCAGTAGTATAAGACTGAACTATGGCTACACCTTC.

V is TRBV10-3 and J is TRBJ2-7; D may match TRBD1 or TRBD2 (5 bases each). Trimming cost V 4 bases and J 12 bases, with 19 bases left between them. This CDR3 region has 13 residues. The germline V gene encodes CDR1 ENHRY and CDR2 SYGVKD. CDR3: CAISAGPPTEGYF. As DNA, the CDR3 is TGTGCCATCAGTGCGGGACCTCCTACCGAGGGGTACTTC.

The gene calls are TRBV4-3 and TRBJ2-1; weak D call: TRBD2 (5 bases). This CDR3 spans 15 amino acids. Trimming took off 0 bases at V and 8 bases at J, with 14 bases between the two ends. Germline CDR1 and CDR2: LGHNA and YSLEER. CDR3 residues: CASSQEERGIYEQFF. CDR3 coding DNA: TGCGCCAGCAGCCAAGAGGAGAGAGGGATATATGAGCAGTTCTTC.

The V and J genes are TRBV19 and TRBJ2-7, with TRBD1 identical over 9 bases. Germline V lookup: CDR1 LNHDA, CDR2 SQIVND (reference sequence). The CDR3 runs to 15 residues. Losses at the gene ends were 4 bases for V and 7 bases for J; bases not matched to a gene: 11. In nucleotides, the CDR3 is TGTGCCAGTAGTAGGGACAGGGATTTTTCGAATGAGCAGTACTTC. Translating gives CASSRDRDFSNEQYF.

The chain employs TRBV4-3 and TRBJ2-2, with D possibly matching TRBD2 (7 bases). V was trimmed by 1 base and J by 5 bases, leaving 14 bases between them. In germline, CDR1 is LGHNA, CDR2 YSLEER. This CDR3 comprises 16 residues. The DNA for the CDR3 is TGCGCCAGCAGCCAAGCGGGAGGAGGGGGAACCGGGGAGCTGTTTTTT. This sequence encodes CASSQAGGGGTGELFF.

The chain uses TRBV5-4 and TRBJ2-1, with D tentatively TRBD2 (6 bases). This CDR3 has 15 amino acids. The germline V gene has CDR1 SGHNT and CDR2 YYREEE (reference sequence). V was shortened by 3 bases and J by 4 bases, with 14 bases between the two germline ends. The chain's CDR3 is CASSSDGTPYNEQFF. The CDR3, as DNA: TGTGCCAGCAGCTCGGACGGGACTCCATACAATGAGCAGTTCTTC.

The chain recombines TRBV27 with TRBJ2-3; unclear D gene. This CDR3 contains 16 residues. Germline CDR1 reads MNHEY; CDR2 reads SMNVEV (reference sequence). Deletions cut 5 bases from V and 3 bases from J, with 18 bases between. The CDR3, as DNA: TGTGCCAGCAGTCAACAAGCCCTTACAGTTACAGATACGCAGTATTTT. It specifies CASSQQALTVTDTQYF.

The chain joins TRBV6-5 to TRBJ2-3; 7 positions match TRBD1. CDR1 and CDR2 (germline): MNHEY, SVGAGI. The CDR3 spans 14 residues. With 0 bases clipped from V and 3 bases from J, the junction kept 0 bases outside the gene matches. The CDR3 region has the DNA TGTGCCAGCAGTTACTCACAGGGGACAGATACGCAGTATTTT. This gives the protein CASSYSQGTDTQYF.

For this clone: One end of the junction varies from germline; a read error may be responsible. CDR3: CASSLGLSSGQETQYF. In nucleotides, the CDR3 is TGTGCTAGCAGCTTAGGCTTGTCTAGCGGGCAAGAGACCCAGTACTTC. The chain uses TRBV7-7 and TRBJ2-5; the match to TRBD2 covers 8 bases. Germline CDR1 SSHAT, CDR2 FNYEAQ (reference sequence). The CDR3 covers 16 residues.

This sequence joins TRBV23-1 and TRBJ1-1; D not resolved. TRBV23-1 is noted as an ORF with a role that remains uncertain. The V and J ends lost 0 bases and 5 bases respectively, with 13 bases between them. This CDR3 is 15 amino acids long. This CDR3 is CASSQSRPRWTEAFF. In DNA, the CDR3 is TGCGCCAGCAGTCAATCTCGTCCGAGGTGGACTGAAGCTTTCTTT.

The chain couples TRBV12-5 to TRBJ2-1; no reliable D call. Between the trimmed V and J ends, which lost 2 bases and 8 bases, there was a span of 13 bases. Germline V gene data show CDR1 as LGHNT and CDR2 as FRNRAP. The CDR3 contains 14 residues. This CDR3 is CASGLNPTGDEQFF. The CDR3 bases are TGTGCTAGTGGTTTGAACCCGACTGGCGATGAGCAGTTCTTC. The variable domain in full, with the rest retrieved from reference TRBV12-5 and TRBJ2-1, is DARVTQTPRHKVTEMGQEVTMRCQPILGHNTVFWYRQTMMQGLELLAYFRNRAPLDDSGMPKDRFSAEMPDATLATLKIQPSEPRDSAVYFCASGLNPTGDEQFFGPGTRLTVL.